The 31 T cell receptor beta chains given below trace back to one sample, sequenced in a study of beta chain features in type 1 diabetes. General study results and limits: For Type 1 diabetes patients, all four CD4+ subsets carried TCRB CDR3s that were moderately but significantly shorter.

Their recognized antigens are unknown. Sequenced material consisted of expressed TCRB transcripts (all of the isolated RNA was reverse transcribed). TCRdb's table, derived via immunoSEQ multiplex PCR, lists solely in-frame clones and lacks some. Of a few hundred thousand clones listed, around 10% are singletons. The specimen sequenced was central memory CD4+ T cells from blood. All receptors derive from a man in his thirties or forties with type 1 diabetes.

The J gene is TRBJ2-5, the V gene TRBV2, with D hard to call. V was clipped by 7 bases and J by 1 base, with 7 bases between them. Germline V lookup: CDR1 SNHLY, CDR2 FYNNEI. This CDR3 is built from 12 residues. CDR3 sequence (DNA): TGTGCCAGCACCTACAGCCAAGAGACCCAGTACTTC. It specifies CASTYSQETQYF.

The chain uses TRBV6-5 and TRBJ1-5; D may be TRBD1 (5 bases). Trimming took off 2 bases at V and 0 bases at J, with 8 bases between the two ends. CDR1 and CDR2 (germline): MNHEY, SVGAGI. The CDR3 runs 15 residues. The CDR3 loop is CASSYGGSSNQPQHF. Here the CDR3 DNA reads TGTGCCAGCAGTTACGGGGGAAGTAGCAATCAGCCCCAGCATTTT.

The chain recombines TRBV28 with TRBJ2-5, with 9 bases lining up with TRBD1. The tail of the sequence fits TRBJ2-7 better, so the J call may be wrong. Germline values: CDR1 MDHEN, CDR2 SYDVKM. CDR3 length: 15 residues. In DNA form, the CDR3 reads TGTGCCAGCAGTTCCCCGGGACAGGGTACCTACGAGCAGTACTTC. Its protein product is CASSSPGQGTYEQYF.

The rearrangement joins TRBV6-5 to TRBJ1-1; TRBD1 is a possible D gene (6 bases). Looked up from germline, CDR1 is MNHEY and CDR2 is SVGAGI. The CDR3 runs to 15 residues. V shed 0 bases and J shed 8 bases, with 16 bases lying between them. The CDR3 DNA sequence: TGTGCCAGCAGTTACTCAGCGAATAGCGGGGGCGAAGCTTTCTTT. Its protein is CASSYSANSGGEAFF.

DNA for the CDR3: TGCGCCAGCAGCTTGAATGGATTCCAAGAGACCCAGTACTTC. Its translation is CASSLNGFQETQYF. The chain is built from TRBV5-1 and TRBJ2-5; D gene ambiguous. Between the trimmed V and J ends, which lost 1 base and 1 base, there was a span of 8 bases. CDR1 is SGHRS and CDR2 is YFSETQ in the germline V gene. CDR3 size: 14 residues.

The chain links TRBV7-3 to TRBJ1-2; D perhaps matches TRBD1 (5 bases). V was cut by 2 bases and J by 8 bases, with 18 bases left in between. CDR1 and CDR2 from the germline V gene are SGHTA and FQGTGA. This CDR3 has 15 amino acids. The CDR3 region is CASSLVGSPGEGYTF. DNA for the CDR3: TGTGCCAGCAGCTTAGTGGGATCCCCGGGGGAAGGCTACACCTTC.

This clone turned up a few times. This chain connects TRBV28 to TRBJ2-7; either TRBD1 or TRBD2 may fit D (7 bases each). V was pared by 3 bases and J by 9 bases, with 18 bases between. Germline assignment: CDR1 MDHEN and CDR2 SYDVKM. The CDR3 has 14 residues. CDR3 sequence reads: CASSLTGTNLGQYF. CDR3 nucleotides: TGTGCCAGCAGTTTGACAGGGACTAATCTAGGGCAGTACTTC.

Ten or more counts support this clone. CDR3 loop: CASSEVQLANTGELFF. The DNA of the CDR3 is TGTGCCAGCAGTGAAGTTCAACTAGCGAACACCGGGGAGCTGTTTTTT. This chain uses TRBV2 with TRBJ2-2; D might be TRBD2 (5 bases). Per the germline V gene, CDR1 is SNHLY and CDR2 is FYNNEI. V gave up 1 base and J gave up 0 bases, with 9 bases separating them. The CDR3 extends over 16 amino acids.

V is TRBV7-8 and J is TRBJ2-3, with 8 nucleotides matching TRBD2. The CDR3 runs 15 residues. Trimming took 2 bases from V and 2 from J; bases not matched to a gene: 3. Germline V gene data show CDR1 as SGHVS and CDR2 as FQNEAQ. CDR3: CASSLFGLATDTQYF. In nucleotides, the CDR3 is TGTGCCAGCAGCTTATTCGGACTAGCCACAGATACGCAGTATTTT. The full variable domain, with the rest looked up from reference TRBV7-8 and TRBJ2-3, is GAGVSQSPRYKVAKRGQDVALRCDPISGHVSLFWYQQALGQGPEFLTYFQNEAQLDKSGLPSDRFFAERPEGSVSTLKIQRTQQEDSAVYLCASSLFGLATDTQYFGPGTRLTVL.

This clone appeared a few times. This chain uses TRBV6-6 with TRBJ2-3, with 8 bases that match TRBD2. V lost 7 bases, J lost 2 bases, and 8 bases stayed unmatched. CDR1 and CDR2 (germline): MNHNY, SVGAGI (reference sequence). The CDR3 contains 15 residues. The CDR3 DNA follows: TGTGCCAGCACCTCGACACTAGCGGCCACAGATACGCAGTATTTT. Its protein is CASTSTLAATDTQYF.

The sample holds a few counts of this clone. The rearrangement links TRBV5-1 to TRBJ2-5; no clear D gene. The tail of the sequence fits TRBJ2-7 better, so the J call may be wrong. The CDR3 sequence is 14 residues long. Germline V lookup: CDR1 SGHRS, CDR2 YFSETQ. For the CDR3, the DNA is TGCGCCAGCAGCTTGGTTGACTCCGGTGACGAGCAGTACTTC. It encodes CASSLVDSGDEQYF.

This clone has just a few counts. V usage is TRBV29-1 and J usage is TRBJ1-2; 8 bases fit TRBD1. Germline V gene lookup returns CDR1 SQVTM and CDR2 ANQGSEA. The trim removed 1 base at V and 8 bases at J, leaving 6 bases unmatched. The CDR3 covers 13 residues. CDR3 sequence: CSVEGTGRGGYTF. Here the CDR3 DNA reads TGCAGCGTTGAAGGGACAGGGAGAGGAGGCTACACCTTC.

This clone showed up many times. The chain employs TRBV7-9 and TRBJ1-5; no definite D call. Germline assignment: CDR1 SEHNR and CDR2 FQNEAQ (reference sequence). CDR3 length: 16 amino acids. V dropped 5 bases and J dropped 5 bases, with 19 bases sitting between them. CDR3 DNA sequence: TGTGCCAGCAGCGTCCTTATTAGGGTATTGTATCAGCCCCAGCATTTT. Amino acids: CASSVLIRVLYQPQHF.

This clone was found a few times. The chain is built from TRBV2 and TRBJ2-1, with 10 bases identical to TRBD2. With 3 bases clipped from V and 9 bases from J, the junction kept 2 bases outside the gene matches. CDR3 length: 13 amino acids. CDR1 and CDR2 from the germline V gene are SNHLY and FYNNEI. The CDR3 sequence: CASSEEREGEQFF. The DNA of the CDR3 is TGTGCCAGCAGTGAGGAGCGGGAGGGTGAGCAGTTCTTC.

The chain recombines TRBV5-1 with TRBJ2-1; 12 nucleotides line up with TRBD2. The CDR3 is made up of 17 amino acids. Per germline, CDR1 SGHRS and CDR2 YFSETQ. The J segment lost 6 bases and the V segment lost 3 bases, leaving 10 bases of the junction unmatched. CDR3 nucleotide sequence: TGCGCCAGCAGCTCAAACCCCGGGACTAGCGGGTTCAATGAGCAGTTCTTC. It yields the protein CASSSNPGTSGFNEQFF.

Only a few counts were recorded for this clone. This chain's CDR3 is CASSHYRTGFYSGANVLTF. CDR3 bases: TGTGCCAGCAGCCACTATCGGACAGGGTTTTACTCTGGGGCCAACGTCCTGACTTTC. The chain couples TRBV11-1 to TRBJ2-6, with TRBD1 matching over 8 bases. Germline lookup yields CDR1 SGHAT and CDR2 FQDESV (reference sequence). V gave up 5 bases and J gave up 0 bases; unmatched junction bases: 12. The CDR3 length is 19 residues.

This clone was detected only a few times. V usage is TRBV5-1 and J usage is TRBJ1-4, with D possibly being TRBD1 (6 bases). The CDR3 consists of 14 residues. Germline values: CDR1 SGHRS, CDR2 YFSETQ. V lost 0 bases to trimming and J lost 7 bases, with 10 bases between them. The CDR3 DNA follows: TGCGCCAGCAGCTTGGGTACAGGGAGTGAAAAACTGTTTTTT. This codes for CASSLGTGSEKLFF.

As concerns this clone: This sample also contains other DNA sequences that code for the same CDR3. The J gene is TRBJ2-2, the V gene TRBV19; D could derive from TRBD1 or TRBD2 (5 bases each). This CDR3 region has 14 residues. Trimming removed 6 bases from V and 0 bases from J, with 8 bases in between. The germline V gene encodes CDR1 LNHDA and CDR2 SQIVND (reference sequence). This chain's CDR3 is CASSGTANTGELFF. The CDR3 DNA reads TGTGCCAGTAGCGGGACCGCGAACACCGGGGAGCTGTTTTTT. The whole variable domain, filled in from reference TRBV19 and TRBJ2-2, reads DGGITQSPKYLFRKEGQNVTLSCEQNLNHDAMYWYRQDPGQGLRLIYYSQIVNDFQKGDIAEGYSVSREKKESFPLTVTSAQKNPTAFYLCASSGTANTGELFFGEGSRLTVL.

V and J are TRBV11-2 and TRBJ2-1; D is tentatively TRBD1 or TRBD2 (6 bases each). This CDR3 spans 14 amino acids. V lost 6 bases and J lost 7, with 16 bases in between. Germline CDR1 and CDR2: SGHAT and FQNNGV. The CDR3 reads CASSPGGSLNEQFF. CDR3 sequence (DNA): TGTGCCAGCAGTCCCGGGGGCAGCCTGAATGAGCAGTTCTTC.

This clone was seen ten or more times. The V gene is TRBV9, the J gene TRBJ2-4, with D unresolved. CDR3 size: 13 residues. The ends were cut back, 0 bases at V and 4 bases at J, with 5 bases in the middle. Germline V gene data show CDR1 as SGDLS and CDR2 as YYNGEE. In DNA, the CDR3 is TGTGCCAGCAGCGTAGGGTCGAAAAACATTCAGTACTTC. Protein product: CASSVGSKNIQYF.

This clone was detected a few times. This CDR3 is CASNNREYEQYF. CDR3 DNA: TGTGCCAGCAACAACAGGGAGTACGAGCAGTACTTC. V gene TRBV7-2 combines with J gene TRBJ2-7; a weak D match, TRBD1 (6 bases). CDR3 length: 12 residues. CDR1 is SGHTA and CDR2 is FQGNSA in the germline V gene. V dropped 7 bases and J dropped 4 bases, with 11 bases sitting between them.

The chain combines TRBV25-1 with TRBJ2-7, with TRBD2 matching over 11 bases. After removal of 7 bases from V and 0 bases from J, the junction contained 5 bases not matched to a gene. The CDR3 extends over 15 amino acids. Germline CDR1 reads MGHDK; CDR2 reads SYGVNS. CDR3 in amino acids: CASMGLAASSYEQYF. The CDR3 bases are TGTGCCAGCATGGGACTAGCGGCAAGCTCCTACGAGCAGTACTTC.

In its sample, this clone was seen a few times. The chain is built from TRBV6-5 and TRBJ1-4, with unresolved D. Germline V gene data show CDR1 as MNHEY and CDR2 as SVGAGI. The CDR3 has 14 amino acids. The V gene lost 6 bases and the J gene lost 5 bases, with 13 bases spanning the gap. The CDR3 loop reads CASRLTMANEKLFF. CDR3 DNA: TGTGCCAGCAGGCTTACGATGGCAAATGAAAAACTGTTTTTT.

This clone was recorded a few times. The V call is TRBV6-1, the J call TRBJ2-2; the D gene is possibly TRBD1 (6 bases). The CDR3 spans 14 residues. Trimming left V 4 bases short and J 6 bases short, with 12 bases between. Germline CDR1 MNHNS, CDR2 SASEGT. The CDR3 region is CASSVLTGSGELFF. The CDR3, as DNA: TGTGCCAGCAGTGTACTTACAGGGTCCGGGGAGCTGTTTTTT.

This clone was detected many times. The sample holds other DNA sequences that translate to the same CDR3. In DNA form, the CDR3 reads TGTGCCAGCAGCTTACCGACTAGCGGCACAGATACGCAGTATTTT. It yields the protein CASSLPTSGTDTQYF. The gene calls are TRBV7-3 and TRBJ2-3, with 8 bases that match TRBD2. This CDR3 comprises 15 residues. Germline V gene sequence: CDR1 SGHTA, CDR2 FQGTGA. V shed 2 bases and J 1 base; nucleotides not matched to a gene: 2.

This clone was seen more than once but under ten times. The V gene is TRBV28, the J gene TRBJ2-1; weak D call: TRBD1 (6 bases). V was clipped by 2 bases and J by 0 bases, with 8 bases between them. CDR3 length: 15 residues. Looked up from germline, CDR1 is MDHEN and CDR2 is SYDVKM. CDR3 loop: CASSLGGRSYNEQFF. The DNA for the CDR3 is TGTGCCAGCAGTTTAGGGGGCCGCTCCTACAATGAGCAGTTCTTC.

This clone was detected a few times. CDR3 nucleotide sequence: TGTGCCAGCAGCTCCGGTGGTTCTACAGATACGCAGTATTTT. Its protein product is CASSSGGSTDTQYF. The chain uses TRBV6-5 and TRBJ2-3; no reliable D call. Trimming shortened V by 6 bases and J by 3 bases, and 13 bases separated the two germline ends. The CDR3 covers 14 residues. In germline, CDR1 is MNHEY, CDR2 SVGAGI.

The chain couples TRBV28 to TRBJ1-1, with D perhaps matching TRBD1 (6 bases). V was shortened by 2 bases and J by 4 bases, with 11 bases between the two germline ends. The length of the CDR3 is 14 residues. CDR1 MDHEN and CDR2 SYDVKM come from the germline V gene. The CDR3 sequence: CASSLIRGGTEAFF. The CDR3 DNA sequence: TGTGCCAGCAGTTTAATAAGGGGGGGCACTGAAGCTTTCTTT. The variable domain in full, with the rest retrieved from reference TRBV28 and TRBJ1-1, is DVKVTQSSRYLVKRTGEKVFLECVQDMDHENMFWYRQDPGLGLRLIYFSYDVKMKEKGDIPEGYSVSREKKERFSLILESASTNQTSMYLCASSLIRGGTEAFFGQGTRLTVV.

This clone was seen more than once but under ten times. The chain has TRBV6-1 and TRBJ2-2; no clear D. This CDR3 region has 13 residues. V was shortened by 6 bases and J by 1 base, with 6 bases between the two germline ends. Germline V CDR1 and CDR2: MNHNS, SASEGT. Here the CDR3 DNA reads TGTGCCAGCAGAACGCGGAACACCGGGGAGCTGTTTTTT. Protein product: CASRTRNTGELFF.

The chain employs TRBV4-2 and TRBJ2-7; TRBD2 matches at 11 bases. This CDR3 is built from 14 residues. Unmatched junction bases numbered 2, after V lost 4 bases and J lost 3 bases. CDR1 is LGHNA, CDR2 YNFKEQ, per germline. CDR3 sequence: CASSRGLADYEQYF. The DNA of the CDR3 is TGTGCCAGCAGCCGGGGACTAGCGGACTACGAGCAGTACTTC.

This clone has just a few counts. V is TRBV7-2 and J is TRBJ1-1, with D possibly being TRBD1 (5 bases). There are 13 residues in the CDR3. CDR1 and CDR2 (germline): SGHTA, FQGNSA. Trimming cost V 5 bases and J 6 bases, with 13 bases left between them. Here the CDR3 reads CASSARGGAEAFF. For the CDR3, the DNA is TGTGCCAGCAGCGCAAGGGGAGGCGCTGAAGCTTTCTTT.